One and the same sample provided the 15 T cell receptor beta chains below, sequenced in a study of blood T cell repertoires in COVID-19. TCRdb's copy holds only in-frame clones and misses some; the assay was immunoSEQ multiplex PCR. The sample includes approximately 72,000 clones, more than 80% of them seen just once. Material: peripheral blood. The receptor set was obtained from an elderly woman with active or convalescent COVID-19.

CDR3 DNA sequence: TGTGCCAGCGGCCAGGGAAGGATAACTGAAGCTTTCTTT. Its protein product is CASGQGRITEAFF. The chain employs TRBV7-6 and TRBJ1-1; TRBD1 might be the D (5 bases). The germline V gene has CDR1 SGHVS and CDR2 FNYEAQ. This CDR3 contains 13 residues. Trimming took 8 bases from V and 5 from J, leaving 15 bases between them.

This sequence joins TRBV29-1 and TRBJ2-7, with D maybe TRBD1 (6 bases). Deletions cut 1 base from V and 5 bases from J, with 9 bases between. The CDR3 length is 12 residues. CDR1 and CDR2 from the germline V gene are SQVTM and ANQGSEA. CDR3 coding DNA: TGCAGCGTTGAAGTACAGGGTGACGAGCAGTACTTC. It is translated as CSVEVQGDEQYF.

V is TRBV15 and J is TRBJ2-4; 12 positions agree with TRBD1. Germline V gene lookup returns CDR1 LNHNV and CDR2 YYDKDF (reference sequence). V lost 4 bases and J lost 1; bases outside the gene matches: 8. This CDR3 contains 18 residues. CDR3 protein: CATSTGTGGVGAKNIQYF. The CDR3 region has the DNA TGTGCCACCAGCACTGGGACAGGGGGCGTTGGGGCCAAAAACATTCAGTACTTC. Full variable domain (missing parts from reference TRBV15 and TRBJ2-4): DAMVIQNPRYQVTQFGKPVTLSCSQTLNHNVMYWYQQKSSQAPKLLFHYYDKDFNNEADTPDNFQSRRPNTSFCFLDIRSPGLGDTAMYLCATSTGTGGVGAKNIQYFGAGTRLSVL.

V gene TRBV7-2 combines with J gene TRBJ1-3, with D tentatively TRBD1 (6 bases). V shed 2 bases and J shed 4 bases, with 18 bases lying between them. There are 17 residues in the CDR3. Germline V gives CDR1 SGHTA, CDR2 FQGNSA. CDR3: CASSLIGGAGGGNTIYF. CDR3 DNA sequence: TGTGCCAGCAGCTTAATTGGGGGCGCCGGTGGCGGAAACACCATATATTTT.

This clone showed up just once. The chain couples TRBV7-8 to TRBJ2-5, with TRBD2 identical over 7 bases. Germline trimming cut 2 bases from V and 3 bases from J; bases unmatched to any gene: 3. This CDR3 spans 14 amino acids. Germline V lookup: CDR1 SGHVS, CDR2 FQNEAQ. The CDR3: CASSLRLAEETQYF. DNA of the CDR3: TGTGCCAGCAGCTTAAGACTAGCCGAAGAGACCCAGTACTTC.

The chain carries TRBV7-2 and TRBJ1-1; D is possibly TRBD1 (6 bases). Trimming shortened V by 3 bases and J by 3 bases, and 14 bases separated the two germline ends. Germline CDR1 reads SGHTA; CDR2 reads FQGNSA. The CDR3 length is 15 residues. For the CDR3, the DNA is TGTGCCAGCAGCTTGACCCAGGGGCCTTACACTGAAGCTTTCTTT. The encoded protein is CASSLTQGPYTEAFF.

V gene TRBV16 combines with J gene TRBJ1-2, with D possibly matching TRBD1 (5 bases). Trimming cost V 0 bases and J 12 bases, with 20 bases left between them. The CDR3 loop spans 15 amino acids. Germline V gene lookup returns CDR1 KGHSY and CDR2 FQNENV. Here the CDR3 reads CASSQSQGRGSRNTF. Written as DNA, the CDR3 is TGTGCCAGCAGCCAATCCCAGGGCCGGGGGTCGAGAAACACCTTC. The complete variable domain, with remaining parts taken from reference TRBV16 and TRBJ1-2, reads GEEVAQTPKHLVRGEGQKAKLYCAPIKGHSYVFWYQQVLKNEFKFLISFQNENVFDETGMPKERFSAKCLPNSPCSLEIQATKLEDSAVYFCASSQSQGRGSRNTFGSGTRLTVV.

This sequence joins TRBV12-3 or TRBV12-4 and TRBJ2-3; D is perhaps TRBD2 (6 bases). V shed 3 bases and J shed 5 bases, with 6 bases lying between them. This CDR3 spans 12 amino acids. Written as DNA, the CDR3 is TGTGCCAGCAGTTTCGGGGGAGATACGCAGTATTTT. Protein: CASSFGGDTQYF.

The chain joins TRBV4-1 to TRBJ1-5; D is undetermined. Deletions cut 0 bases from V and 7 bases from J, with 7 bases between. Germline-derived CDR1 and CDR2 are MGHRA and YSYEKL. CDR3 length: 13 amino acids. CDR3 bases: TGCGCCAGCAGCCAAGATCGCAGGCAGCCCCAGCATTTT. It codes for CASSQDRRQPQHF.

V gene TRBV6-5 combines with J gene TRBJ1-2, with 9 nucleotides matching TRBD1. Per the germline V gene, CDR1 is MNHEY and CDR2 is SVGAGI. With V trimmed by 5 bases and J by 1 base, 5 bases remained unmatched. The CDR3 length is 15 residues. The CDR3 DNA follows: TGTGCCAGCAGTACCCGGACAGGGGTTAACTATGGCTACACCTTC. Protein sequence: CASSTRTGVNYGYTF.

This clone was found a few times. This sequence joins TRBV27 and TRBJ1-4; TRBD1 aligns across 8 bases. This CDR3 comprises 15 residues. V lost 5 bases and J lost 10; bases outside the gene matches: 12. The germline CDR1 and CDR2 sequences are MNHEY and SMNVEV (reference sequence). CDR3: CASSPGTGQLGKLFF. The DNA of the CDR3 is TGTGCCAGCAGTCCAGGGACAGGCCAATTAGGAAAACTGTTTTTT.

Notes on this clone: A junction end diverges from the germline sequence, so it may reflect a read error. The chain uses TRBV18 and TRBJ2-2; TRBD1 matches at 7 bases. Germline V CDR1 and CDR2: KGHSH, LQKENI. The CDR3 loop spans 16 amino acids. This CDR3 reads CVSSRDWGQPSGELFF. In DNA form, the CDR3 reads TGTGTCAGCTCACGCGACTGGGGACAGCCGTCCGGGGAGCTGTTTTTT.

The V call is TRBV6-4, the J call TRBJ1-5; D call uncertain. Looked up from germline, CDR1 is MRHNA and CDR2 is SNTAGT. This CDR3 has 17 residues. V was clipped by 2 bases and J by 0 bases, with 14 bases between them. The CDR3 nucleotides are TGTGCCAGCAGTGACAGTACACCAAATTATAGCAATCAGCCCCAGCATTTT. The encoded protein is CASSDSTPNYSNQPQHF.

The chain combines TRBV12-3 or TRBV12-4 with TRBJ2-3; the D gene is possibly TRBD2 (6 bases). V lost 8 bases, J lost 8 bases, and 14 bases lay in between. This CDR3 region has 12 residues. Here the CDR3 DNA reads TGTGCCAGCGGGCAAGAGGAGGGTACGCAGTATTTT. It specifies CASGQEEGTQYF.

CDR3 residues: CASSFRGLSTDTQYF. The DNA for the CDR3 is TGTGCCAGCAGCTTTCGAGGTTTGTCCACAGATACGCAGTATTTT. The chain couples TRBV13 to TRBJ2-3; D unclear. Trimming took 3 bases from V and 2 from J, leaving 12 bases between them. This CDR3 is 15 amino acids long. Germline CDR1 PRHDT, CDR2 FYEKMQ (reference sequence).